This T cell receptor (beta chain) was captured in a study of technical replicates of blood from a few donors. V lost 4 bases to trimming and J lost 5 bases, with 15 bases between them. CDR1 and CDR2 from the germline V gene are MGHDK and SYGVNS. This CDR3 comprises 15 residues. TCRdb's table, derived via immunoSEQ multiplex PCR, lists solely in-frame clones and lacks some. The sample holds some 70,000 clones; approximately 97% are singletons and the top ten take approximately 0.25%. This TCR derives from a human donor in good health. Material: T cells isolated from PBMCs. The genes are TRBV25-1 and TRBJ2-1, with D maybe TRBD1 (6 bases). This CDR3 reads CASSGQASGDNEQFF. CDR3 nucleotides: TGTGCCAGCAGTGGACAGGCGTCGGGTGACAATGAGCAGTTCTTC.